This T cell receptor beta chain is drawn from a study of blood T cell repertoires in COVID-19. This clone was recorded once. Germline V gives CDR1 LNHDA, CDR2 SQIVND (reference sequence). CDR3 length equals 13 residues. V dropped 7 bases and J dropped 10 bases, with 14 bases sitting between them. The data were produced by immunoSEQ multiplex PCR, yet TCRdb's version contains in-frame clones alone and is incomplete. The table records about 140,000 clones, 65% to 90% of them present only once. This TCR was recovered from a man between 45 and 60 years old with acute or convalescent COVID-19. The rearrangement joins TRBV19 to TRBJ1-6, with no clear D. The sample consisted of peripheral blood. CDR3 region: CASTGNSPSPLHF. CDR3 DNA sequence: TGTGCCAGTACGGGGAACAGCCCCTCACCCCTCCACTTT.